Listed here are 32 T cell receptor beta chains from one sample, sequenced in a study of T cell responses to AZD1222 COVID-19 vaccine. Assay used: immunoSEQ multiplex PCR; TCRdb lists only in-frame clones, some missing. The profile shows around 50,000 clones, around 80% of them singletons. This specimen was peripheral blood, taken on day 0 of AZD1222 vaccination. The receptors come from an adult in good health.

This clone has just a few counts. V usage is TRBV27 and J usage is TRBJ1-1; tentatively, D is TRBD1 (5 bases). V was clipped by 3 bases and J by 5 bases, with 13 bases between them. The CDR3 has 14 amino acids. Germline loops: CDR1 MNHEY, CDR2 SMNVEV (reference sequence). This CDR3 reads CASSLEGIWTEAFF. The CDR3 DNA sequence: TGTGCCAGCAGTTTGGAGGGGATCTGGACTGAAGCTTTCTTT.

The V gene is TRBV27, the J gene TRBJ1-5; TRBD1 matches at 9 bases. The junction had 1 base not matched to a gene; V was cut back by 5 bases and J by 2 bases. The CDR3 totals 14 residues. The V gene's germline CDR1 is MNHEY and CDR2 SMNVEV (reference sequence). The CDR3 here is CASSTGGRNQPQHF. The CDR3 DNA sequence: TGTGCCAGCAGTACAGGGGGCCGCAATCAGCCCCAGCATTTT.

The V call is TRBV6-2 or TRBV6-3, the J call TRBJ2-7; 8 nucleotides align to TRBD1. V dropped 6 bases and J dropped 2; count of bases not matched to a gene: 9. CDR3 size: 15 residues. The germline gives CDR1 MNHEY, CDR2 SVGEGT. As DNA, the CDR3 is TGTGCCAGCAGCAACAGGGGGTCGCCTACCTACGAGCAGTACTTC. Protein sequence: CASSNRGSPTYEQYF.

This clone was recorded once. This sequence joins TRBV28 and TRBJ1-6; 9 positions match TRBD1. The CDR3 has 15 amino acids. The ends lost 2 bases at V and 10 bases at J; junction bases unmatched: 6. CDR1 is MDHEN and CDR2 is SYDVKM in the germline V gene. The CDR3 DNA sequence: TGTGCCAGCAGTTTAGAACAGGGGGCACGGTCACCCCTCCACTTT. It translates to CASSLEQGARSPLHF.

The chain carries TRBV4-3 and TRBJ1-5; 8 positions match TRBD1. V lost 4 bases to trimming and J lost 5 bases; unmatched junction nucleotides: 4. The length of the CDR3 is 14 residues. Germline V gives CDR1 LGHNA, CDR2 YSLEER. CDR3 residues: CASSLGQGDQPQHF. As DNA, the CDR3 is TGCGCCAGCAGCCTCGGACAGGGAGATCAGCCCCAGCATTTT.

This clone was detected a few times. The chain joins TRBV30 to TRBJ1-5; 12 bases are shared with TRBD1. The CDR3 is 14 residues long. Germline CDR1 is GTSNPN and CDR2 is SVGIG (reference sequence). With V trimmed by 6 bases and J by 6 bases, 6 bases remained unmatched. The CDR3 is CACAGTGGFQPQHF. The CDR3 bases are TGTGCCTGCGCCGGGACAGGGGGCTTTCAGCCCCAGCATTTT.

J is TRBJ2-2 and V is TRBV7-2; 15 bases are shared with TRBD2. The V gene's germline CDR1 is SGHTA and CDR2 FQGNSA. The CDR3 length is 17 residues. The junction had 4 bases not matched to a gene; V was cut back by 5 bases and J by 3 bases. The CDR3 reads CASSRTSGGADTGELFF. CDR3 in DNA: TGTGCCAGCAGCCGGACTAGCGGGGGGGCGGACACCGGGGAGCTGTTTTTT.

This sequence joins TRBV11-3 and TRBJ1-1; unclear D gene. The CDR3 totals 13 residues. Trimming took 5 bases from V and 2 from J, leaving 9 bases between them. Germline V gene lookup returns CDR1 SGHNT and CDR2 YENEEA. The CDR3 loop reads CASSNTLNTEAFF. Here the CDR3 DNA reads TGTGCCAGCAGCAACACACTAAACACTGAAGCTTTCTTT.

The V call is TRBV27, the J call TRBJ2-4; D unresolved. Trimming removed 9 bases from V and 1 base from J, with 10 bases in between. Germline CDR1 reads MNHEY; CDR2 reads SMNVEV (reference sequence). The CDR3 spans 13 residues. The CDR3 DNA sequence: TGTGCCAGAAATCCGTTGGCCAAAAACATTCAGTACTTC. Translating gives CARNPLAKNIQYF.

The CDR3 DNA is TGTGCCTGGAGTGTACGTCGGGGGAACACTGAAGCTTTCTTT. As protein: CAWSVRRGNTEAFF. This chain connects TRBV30 to TRBJ1-1; D is ambiguous. This CDR3 contains 14 residues. Germline assignment: CDR1 GTSNPN and CDR2 SVGIG (reference sequence). V lost 0 bases and J lost 1, with 9 bases in between.

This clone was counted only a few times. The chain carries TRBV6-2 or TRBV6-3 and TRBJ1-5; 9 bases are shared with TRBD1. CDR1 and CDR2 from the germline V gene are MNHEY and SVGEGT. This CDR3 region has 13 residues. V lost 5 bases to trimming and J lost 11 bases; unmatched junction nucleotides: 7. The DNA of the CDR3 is TGTGCCAGCAGTGGGGACAGGGTTAGGGCCCAGCATTTT. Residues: CASSGDRVRAQHF.

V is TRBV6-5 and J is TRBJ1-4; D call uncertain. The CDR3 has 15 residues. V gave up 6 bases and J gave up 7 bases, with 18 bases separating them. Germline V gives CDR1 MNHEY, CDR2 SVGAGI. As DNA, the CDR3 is TGTGCCAGCAGCCCCCAGCGTACAAGGGCTGAAAAACTGTTTTTT. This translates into CASSPQRTRAEKLFF.

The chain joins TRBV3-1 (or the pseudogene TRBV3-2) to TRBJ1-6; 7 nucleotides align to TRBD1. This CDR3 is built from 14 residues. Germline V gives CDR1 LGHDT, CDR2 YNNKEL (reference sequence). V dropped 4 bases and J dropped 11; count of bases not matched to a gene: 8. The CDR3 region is CASSRRNTGAPLHF. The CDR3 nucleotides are TGTGCCAGCAGCCGACGAAATACAGGGGCACCCCTCCACTTT.

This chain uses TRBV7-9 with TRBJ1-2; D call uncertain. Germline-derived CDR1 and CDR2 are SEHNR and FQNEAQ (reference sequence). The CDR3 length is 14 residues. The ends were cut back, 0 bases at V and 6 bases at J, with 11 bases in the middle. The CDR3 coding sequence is TGTGCCAGCAGCTTAGCGAAAGGGTCGGATGGCTACACCTTC. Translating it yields CASSLAKGSDGYTF.

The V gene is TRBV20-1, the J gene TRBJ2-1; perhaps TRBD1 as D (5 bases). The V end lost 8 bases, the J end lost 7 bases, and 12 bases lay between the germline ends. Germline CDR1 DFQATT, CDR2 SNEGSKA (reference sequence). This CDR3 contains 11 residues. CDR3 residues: CSLPRENEQFF. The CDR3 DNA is TGCAGTCTTCCCAGGGAAAATGAGCAGTTCTTC.

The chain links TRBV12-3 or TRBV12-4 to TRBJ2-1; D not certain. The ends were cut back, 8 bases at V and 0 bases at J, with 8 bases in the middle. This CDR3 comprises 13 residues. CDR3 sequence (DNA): TGTGCCAGCCAGATTCGCTCCTACAATGAGCAGTTCTTC. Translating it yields CASQIRSYNEQFF.

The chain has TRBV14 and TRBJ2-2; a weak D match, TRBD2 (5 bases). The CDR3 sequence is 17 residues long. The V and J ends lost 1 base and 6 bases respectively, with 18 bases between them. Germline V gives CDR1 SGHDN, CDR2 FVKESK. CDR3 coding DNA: TGTGCCAGCAGCCAAGCATCCGGACTCCAACGCCCCGGGGAGCTGTTTTTT. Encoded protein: CASSQASGLQRPGELFF.

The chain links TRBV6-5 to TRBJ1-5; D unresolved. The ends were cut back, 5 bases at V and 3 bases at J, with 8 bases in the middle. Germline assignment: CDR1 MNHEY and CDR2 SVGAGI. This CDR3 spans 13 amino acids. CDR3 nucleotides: TGTGCCAGCAGTCCGCAGGCCAATCAGCCCCAGCATTTT. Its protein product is CASSPQANQPQHF.

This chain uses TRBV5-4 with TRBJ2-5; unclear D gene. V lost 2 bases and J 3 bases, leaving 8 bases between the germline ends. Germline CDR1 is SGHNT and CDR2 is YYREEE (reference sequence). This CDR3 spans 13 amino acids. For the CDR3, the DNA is TGTGCCAGCAGCTTAAACTGGGAAGAGACCCAGTACTTC. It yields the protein CASSLNWEETQYF.

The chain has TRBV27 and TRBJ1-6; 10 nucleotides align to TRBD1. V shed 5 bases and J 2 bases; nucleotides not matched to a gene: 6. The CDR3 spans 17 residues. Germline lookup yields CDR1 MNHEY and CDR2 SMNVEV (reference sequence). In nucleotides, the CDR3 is TGTGCCAGCAGTCCGGGGACAGGGGAAGCCTATAATTCACCCCTCCACTTT. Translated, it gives CASSPGTGEAYNSPLHF.

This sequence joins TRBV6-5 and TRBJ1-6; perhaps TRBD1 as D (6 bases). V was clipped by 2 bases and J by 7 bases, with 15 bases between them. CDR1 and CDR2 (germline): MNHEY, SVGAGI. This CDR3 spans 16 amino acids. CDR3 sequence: CASSYATGLLNSPLHF. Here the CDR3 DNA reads TGTGCCAGCAGTTACGCAACAGGGTTGTTAAATTCACCCCTCCACTTT.

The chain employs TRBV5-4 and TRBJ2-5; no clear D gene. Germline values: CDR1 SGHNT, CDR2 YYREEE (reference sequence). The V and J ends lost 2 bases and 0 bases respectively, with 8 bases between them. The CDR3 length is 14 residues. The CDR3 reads CASSFQQNQETQYF. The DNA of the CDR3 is TGTGCCAGCAGCTTCCAACAGAACCAAGAGACCCAGTACTTC.

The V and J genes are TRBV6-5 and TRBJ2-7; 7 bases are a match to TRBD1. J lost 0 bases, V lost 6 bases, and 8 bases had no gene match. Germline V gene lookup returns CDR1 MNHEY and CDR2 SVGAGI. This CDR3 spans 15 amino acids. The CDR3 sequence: CASSPTGMSSYEQYF. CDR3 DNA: TGTGCCAGCAGCCCGACAGGGATGAGCTCCTACGAGCAGTACTTC.

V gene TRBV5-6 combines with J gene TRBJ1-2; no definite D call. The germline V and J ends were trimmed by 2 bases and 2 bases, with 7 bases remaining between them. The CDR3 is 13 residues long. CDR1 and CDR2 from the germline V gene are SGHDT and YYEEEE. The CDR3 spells CASSLGVNYGYTF. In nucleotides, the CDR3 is TGTGCCAGCAGCTTAGGTGTGAACTATGGCTACACCTTC.

The chain's CDR3 is CASSSWTGGKTQYF. The CDR3 DNA reads TGTGCCAGCAGCTCCTGGACAGGGGGGAAGACCCAGTACTTC. The chain is built from TRBV5-5 and TRBJ2-5, with 10 nucleotides matching TRBD1. Per the germline V gene, CDR1 is SGHKS and CDR2 is YYEKEE (reference sequence). The junction had 5 bases not matched to a gene; V was cut back by 3 bases and J by 6 bases. This CDR3 contains 14 residues.

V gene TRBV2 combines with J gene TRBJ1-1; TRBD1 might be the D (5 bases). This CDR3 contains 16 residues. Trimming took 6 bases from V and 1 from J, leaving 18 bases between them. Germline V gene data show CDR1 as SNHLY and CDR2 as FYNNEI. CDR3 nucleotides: TGTGCCAGCAGCATACTCTCAGGGCAGGGGAACACTGAAGCTTTCTTT. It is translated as CASSILSGQGNTEAFF.

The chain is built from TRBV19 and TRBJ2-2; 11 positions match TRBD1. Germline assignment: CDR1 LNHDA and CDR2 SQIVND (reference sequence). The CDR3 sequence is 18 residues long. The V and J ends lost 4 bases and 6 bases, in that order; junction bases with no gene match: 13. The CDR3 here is CASSTRTGGAYQPGELFF. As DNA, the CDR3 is TGTGCCAGTAGTACACGGACAGGGGGCGCTTATCAGCCCGGGGAGCTGTTTTTT.

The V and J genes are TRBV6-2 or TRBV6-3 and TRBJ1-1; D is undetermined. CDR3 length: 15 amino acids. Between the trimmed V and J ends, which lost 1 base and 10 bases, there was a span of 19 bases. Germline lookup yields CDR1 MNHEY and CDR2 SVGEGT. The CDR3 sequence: CASSYYGLASPGAFF. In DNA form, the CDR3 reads TGTGCCAGCAGTTACTACGGGTTGGCAAGCCCGGGAGCTTTCTTT.

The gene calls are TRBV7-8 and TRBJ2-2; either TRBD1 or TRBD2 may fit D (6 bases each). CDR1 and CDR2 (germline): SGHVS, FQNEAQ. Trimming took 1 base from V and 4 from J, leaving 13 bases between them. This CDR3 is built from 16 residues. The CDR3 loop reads CASSLVDGGATGELFF. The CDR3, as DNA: TGTGCCAGCAGCTTAGTCGACGGGGGCGCCACCGGGGAGCTGTTTTTT.

The DNA of the CDR3 is TGTGCCAGCAGCCGACTAGCGGGGAGCACAGATACGCAGTATTTT. This codes for CASSRLAGSTDTQYF. The chain uses TRBV3-1 (or the pseudogene TRBV3-2) and TRBJ2-3; 11 bases line up with TRBD2. Trimming at V came to 4 bases and at J to 0 bases, leaving 0 bases not matched to a gene. The CDR3 consists of 15 residues. Germline V CDR1 and CDR2: LGHDT, YNNKEL (reference sequence).

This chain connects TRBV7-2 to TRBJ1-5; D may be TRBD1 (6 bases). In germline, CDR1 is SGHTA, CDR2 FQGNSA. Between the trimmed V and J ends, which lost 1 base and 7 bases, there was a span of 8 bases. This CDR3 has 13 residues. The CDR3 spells CASSLDRVQPQHF. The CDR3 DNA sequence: TGTGCCAGCAGCTTAGACAGGGTCCAGCCCCAGCATTTT.

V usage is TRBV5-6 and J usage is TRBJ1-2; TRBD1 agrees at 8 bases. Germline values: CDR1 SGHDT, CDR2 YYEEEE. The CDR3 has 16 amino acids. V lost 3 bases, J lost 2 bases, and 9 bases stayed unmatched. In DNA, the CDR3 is TGTGCCAGCAGCTGGGACCGGACAGGGTCGAACTATGGCTACACCTTC. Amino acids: CASSWDRTGSNYGYTF.